This T cell receptor beta chain is from a study of OX40 agonist ivuxolimab in advanced cancers. For the study at large: The drug used for patients, ivuxolimab, was an agonistic anti-OX40 (CD134) antibody. Partial responses were seen in three patients, one with hepatocellular carcinoma and two with cutaneous melanoma. Findings and limits, study-wide: CD8+ T cells were the subset that, on average, had more expanded clones than CD4+.

TCRdb keeps only in-frame clones here, not all; method: immunoSEQ multiplex PCR. The sample lists 90,000 or so clones; roughly nine tenths were seen once. CDR1 SGHNT and CDR2 YYREEE come from the germline V gene (reference sequence). Trimming removed 6 bases at V and 6 bases at J, with 15 bases between. The CDR3 is 13 residues long. Remarks on this clone: As yet, its antigen is unknown.

Sample: CD4+ or CD8+ T cells sorted from blood, taken in a trial of the OX40 agonist ivuxolimab. The TCR comes from an adult with an advanced solid tumor such as melanoma, head and neck, liver or kidney cancer. The J gene is TRBJ2-5, the V gene TRBV5-4, with D tentatively TRBD1 (6 bases). The CDR3 bases are TGTGCCAGCATCGATAGACAGGCCAAGACCCAGTACTTC. This gives the protein CASIDRQAKTQYF.